One and the same sample provided the 18 T cell receptor beta chains below, sequenced in a study of T cells in Graves' hyperthyroidism and ophthalmopathy. RNA transcripts were the template for amplifying TCR beta CDR3 regions. First-round RT-PCR of the TCR CDR3 relied on the HTBI primer set. TCRdb called the multiplex PCR reads again in MiXCR, with one record for every CDR3 protein. The sample shows a few hundred thousand distinct CDR3 sequences, 46% of them seen only once. The sample consisted of peripheral blood or thyroid tissue (not recorded which). These receptors all stem from an adult woman with Graves' disease, either hyperthyroidism or ophthalmopathy (not recorded which).

There are many counts of this clonotype. This rearrangement joins TRBV6-5 to TRBJ1-2; no clear D gene. From germline, CDR1 is MNHEY and CDR2 SVGAGI. This CDR3 contains 16 residues. V lost 5 bases and J 5 bases, leaving 21 bases between the germline ends. CDR3 amino acids: CASSPLRVALLYGYTF. The CDR3 nucleotides are TGTGCCAGCAGTCCCCTCCGGGTGGCGCTCCTTTATGGCTACACCTTC.

As concerns this clonotype: The junction departs from germline at one end; a sequencing error may be responsible. The rearrangement joins TRBV20-1 to TRBJ2-6; D is ambiguous. CDR1 is DFQATT, CDR2 SNEGSKA, per germline (reference sequence). The CDR3 length is 13 residues. CDR3 sequence (DNA): TGCAGTGCCCAGGACCCGGCGATGAACACTGAAGCTTTC. It is translated as CSAQDPAMNTEAF.

Turning to this clonotype: The germline gene is not matched at one end of the junction; a read error may be the cause. This chain uses TRBV29-1 with TRBJ1-2; possibly TRBD1 for D (5 bases). Germline-derived CDR1 and CDR2 are SQVTM and ANQGSEA. This CDR3 contains 12 residues. CDR3 nucleotide sequence: TGCAGCGCCCAAGGGACGGTTGGAAACGCTGCCTTC. Protein product: CSAQGTVGNAAF.

This clonotype was found many times. The chain recombines TRBV7-2 with TRBJ1-2; 10 positions agree with TRBD1. Trimming at V came to 4 bases and at J to 4 bases, leaving 3 bases not matched to a gene. The V gene's germline CDR1 is SGHTA and CDR2 FQGNSA. The length of the CDR3 is 14 residues. The CDR3 DNA reads TGTGCCAGCAGCTCGGGACAGGGGTCCTATGGCTACACCTTC. Encoded protein: CASSSGQGSYGYTF. The full variable domain, its missing parts supplied by reference TRBV7-2 and TRBJ1-2, is GAGVSQSPSNKVTEKGKDVELRCDPISGHTALYWYRQSLGQGLEFLIYFQGNSAPDKSGLPSDRFSAERTGGSVSTLTIQRTQQEDSAVYLCASSSGQGSYGYTFGSGTRLTVV.

The chain links TRBV7-2 to TRBJ1-1; 9 positions agree with TRBD1. The germline V gene has CDR1 SGHTA and CDR2 FQGNSA. Losses at the gene ends were 6 bases for V and 3 bases for J; bases not matched to a gene: 17. This CDR3 is built from 18 residues. The CDR3 DNA sequence: TGTGCCAGCAGTTCCCCAGGGACAGGGCCCCAAGAGCACACTGAAGCTTTCTTT. This sequence encodes CASSSPGTGPQEHTEAFF.

The chain links TRBV20-1 to TRBJ2-5; TRBD2 matches 9 bases. V shed 0 bases, J shed 1 base, and the junction held 3 bases outside the gene matches. The length of the CDR3 is 15 residues. Germline values: CDR1 DFQATT, CDR2 SNEGSKA (reference sequence). CDR3 sequence (DNA): TGCAGTGCTAGAGATTCTAGCGGGATCCAAGAGACCCAGTACTTC. Protein: CSARDSSGIQETQYF.

This clonotype was seen ten or more times. V is TRBV25-1 and J is TRBJ2-5, with D hard to call. Germline CDR1 is MGHDK and CDR2 is SYGVNS. Trimming took off 1 base at V and 5 bases at J, with 11 bases between the two ends. The CDR3 is 14 amino acids. In DNA, the CDR3 is TGTGCCAGCAGTGAATCGGGTGGAAGGGAGACCCAGTACTTC. Amino acid sequence: CASSESGGRETQYF. The complete variable domain, with remaining parts taken from reference TRBV25-1 and TRBJ2-5, reads EADIYQTPRYLVIGTGKKITLECSQTMGHDKMYWYQQDPGMELHLIHYSYGVNSTEKGDLSSESTVSRIRTEHFPLTLESARPSHTSQYLCASSESGGRETQYFGPGTRLLVL.

The rearrangement links TRBV5-1 to TRBJ1-5; a possible D gene is TRBD1 (6 bases). CDR1 SGHRS and CDR2 YFSETQ come from the germline V gene. V dropped 0 bases and J dropped 2 bases, with 12 bases sitting between them. This CDR3 is built from 16 residues. CDR3 amino acids: CASSLEPGEGNQPQHF. In DNA, the CDR3 is TGCGCCAGCAGCTTGGAACCAGGGGAAGGCAATCAGCCCCAGCATTTT.

This clonotype appeared once. The rearrangement joins TRBV5-4 to TRBJ2-2, with D perhaps matching TRBD1 (6 bases). The CDR3 has 14 amino acids. Trimming removed 0 bases from V and 9 bases from J, with 12 bases in between. From germline, CDR1 is SGHNT and CDR2 YYREEE (reference sequence). The CDR3 DNA sequence: TGTGCCAGCAGCTTGGTTGGGGGCCTAAGGGAGCTGTTTTTT. Amino acid sequence: CASSLVGGLRELFF. The whole variable domain, filled in from reference TRBV5-4 and TRBJ2-2, reads ETGVTQSPTHLIKTRGQQVTLRCSSQSGHNTVSWYQQALGQGPQFIFQYYREEENGRGNFPPRFSGLQFPNYSSELNVNALELDDSALYLCASSLVGGLRELFFGEGSRLTVL.

The chain carries TRBV20-1 and TRBJ2-5, with D perhaps TRBD2 (6 bases). This CDR3 has 12 amino acids. CDR1 is DFQATT and CDR2 is SNEGSKA in the germline V gene (reference sequence). V was pared by 5 bases and J by 4 bases, with 11 bases between. Written as DNA, the CDR3 is TGCAGTGCTCGGACCGGGGGAGAGACCCAGTACTTC. It translates to CSARTGGETQYF.

This clonotype appeared many times. The chain is built from TRBV7-2 and TRBJ2-7, with 8 bases lining up with TRBD2. After removal of 1 base from V and 5 bases from J, the junction contained 7 bases not matched to a gene. CDR3 length equals 15 residues. Germline V lookup: CDR1 SGHTA, CDR2 FQGNSA. The CDR3 reads CASSLVAREGHEQYF. The DNA for the CDR3 is TGTGCCAGCAGCTTAGTGGCTCGGGAGGGCCACGAGCAGTACTTC. Full variable domain (outside the CDR3, taken from reference TRBV7-2 and TRBJ2-7): GAGVSQSPSNKVTEKGKDVELRCDPISGHTALYWYRQSLGQGLEFLIYFQGNSAPDKSGLPSDRFSAERTGGSVSTLTIQRTQQEDSAVYLCASSLVAREGHEQYFGPGTRLTVT.

V is TRBV6-1 and J is TRBJ2-6; D is perhaps TRBD2 (7 bases). The germline V and J ends were trimmed by 9 bases and 3 bases, with 15 bases remaining between them. The CDR3 totals 15 residues. From germline, CDR1 is MNHNS and CDR2 SASEGT. The CDR3 DNA sequence: TGTGCCAGAGGGGGAGGGCCGGATGGGGCCAACGTCCTGACTTTC. It is translated as CARGGGPDGANVLTF.

V is TRBV7-3 and J is TRBJ1-5, with TRBD1 identical over 7 bases. Germline V lookup: CDR1 SGHTA, CDR2 FQGTGA. The CDR3 spans 15 residues. Trimming took 4 bases from V and 7 from J; bases not matched to a gene: 10. The CDR3 is CASSSRQGGEQPQHF. CDR3 in DNA: TGTGCCAGCAGCTCCCGACAGGGTGGAGAGCAGCCCCAGCATTTT.

The CDR3 coding sequence is TGTGCCAGCAGCATACAGGGGCCCACCTACAATGAGCAGTTCTTC. Amino acid sequence: CASSIQGPTYNEQFF. The chain uses TRBV7-9 and TRBJ2-1, with 7 bases identical to TRBD1. V trimming: 5 bases; J trimming: 2 bases; junction bases outside the gene matches: 6. CDR1 and CDR2 from the germline V gene are SEHNR and FQNEAQ (reference sequence). This CDR3 comprises 15 residues.

The chain is built from TRBV10-3 and TRBJ2-5; 9 bases match TRBD2. The J segment lost 5 bases and the V segment lost 0 bases, leaving 7 bases of the junction unmatched. This CDR3 has 16 residues. CDR1 is ENHRY and CDR2 is SYGVKD in the germline V gene. The CDR3 DNA is TGTGCCATCAGTGAGTCTGCGGGAGGGCCGGCCGAGACCCAGTACTTC. Encoded protein: CAISESAGGPAETQYF.

This chain uses TRBV14 with TRBJ2-7, with D possibly matching TRBD2 (5 bases). Germline assignment: CDR1 SGHDN and CDR2 FVKESK. Trimming removed 5 bases from V and 7 bases from J, with 12 bases in between. This CDR3 has 12 amino acids. The CDR3 DNA reads TGTGCCAGCAGCGCCGCGGGTATTGAGCAGTACTTC. Translated: CASSAAGIEQYF. The whole variable domain, remainder taken from reference TRBV14 and TRBJ2-7, is EAGVTQFPSHSVIEKGQTVTLRCDPISGHDNLYWYRRVMGKEIKFLLHFVKESKQDESGMPNNRFLAERTGGTYSTLKVQPAELEDSGVYFCASSAAGIEQYFGPGTRLTVT.

The chain has TRBV7-2 and TRBJ2-5, with a possible D match to TRBD1 (5 bases). The CDR3 totals 15 residues. Germline assignment: CDR1 SGHTA and CDR2 FQGNSA. V lost 6 bases to trimming and J lost 5 bases, with 19 bases between them. CDR3 residues: CASRPLYRLGETQYF. The CDR3, as DNA: TGTGCCAGCAGACCTCTATACAGGTTGGGGGAGACCCAGTACTTC.

The chain employs TRBV9 and TRBJ2-7, with TRBD2 identical over 7 bases. Germline CDR1 SGDLS, CDR2 YYNGEE. V lost 9 bases, J lost 5 bases, and 11 bases stayed unmatched. The CDR3 covers 13 residues. CDR3 nucleotides: TGTGCCATCAGTCCGGGAGGAACGAACGAGCAGTACTTC. Residues: CAISPGGTNEQYF.